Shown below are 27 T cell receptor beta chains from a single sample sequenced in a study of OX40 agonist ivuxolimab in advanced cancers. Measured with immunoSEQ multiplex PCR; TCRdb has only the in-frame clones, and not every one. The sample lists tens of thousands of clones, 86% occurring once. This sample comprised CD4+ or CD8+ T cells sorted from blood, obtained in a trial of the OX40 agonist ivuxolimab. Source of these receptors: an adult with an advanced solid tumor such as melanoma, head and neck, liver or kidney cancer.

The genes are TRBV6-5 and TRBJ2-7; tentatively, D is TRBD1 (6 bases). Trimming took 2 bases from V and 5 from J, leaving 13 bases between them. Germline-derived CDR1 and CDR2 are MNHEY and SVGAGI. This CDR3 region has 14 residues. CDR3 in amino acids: CASSYVTGNHEQYF. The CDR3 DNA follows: TGTGCCAGCAGTTACGTCACAGGGAATCACGAGCAGTACTTC.

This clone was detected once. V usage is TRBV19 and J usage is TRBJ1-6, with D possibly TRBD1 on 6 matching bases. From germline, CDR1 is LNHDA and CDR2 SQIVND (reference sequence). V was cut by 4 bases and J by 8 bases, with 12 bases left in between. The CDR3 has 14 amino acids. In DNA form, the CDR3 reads TGTGCCAGTAGTAGTCAGGGGAGGGATTCACCCCTCCACTTT. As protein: CASSSQGRDSPLHF.

Here the CDR3 reads CASNTDAGFNYGYTF. The CDR3 region has the DNA TGTGCCAGTAACACCGATGCGGGGTTTAACTATGGCTACACCTTC. The chain recombines TRBV19 with TRBJ1-2; D not certain. The CDR3 is made up of 15 amino acids. The V gene lost 7 bases and the J gene lost 1 base, with 16 bases spanning the gap. Germline V gene sequence: CDR1 LNHDA, CDR2 SQIVND (reference sequence).

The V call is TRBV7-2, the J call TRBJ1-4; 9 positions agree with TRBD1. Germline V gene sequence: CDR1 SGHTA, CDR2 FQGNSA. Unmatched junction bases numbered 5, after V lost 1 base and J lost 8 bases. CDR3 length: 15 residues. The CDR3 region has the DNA TGTGCCAGCAGCTTAGACAACAGGGGGCCCGAAAAACTGTTTTTT. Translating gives CASSLDNRGPEKLFF.

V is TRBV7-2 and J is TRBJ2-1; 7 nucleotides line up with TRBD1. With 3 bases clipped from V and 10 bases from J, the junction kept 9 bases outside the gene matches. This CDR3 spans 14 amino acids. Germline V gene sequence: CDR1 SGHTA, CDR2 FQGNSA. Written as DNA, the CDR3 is TGTGCCAGCAGCTTTTGGACAGGTTCTAACGAGCAGTTCTTC. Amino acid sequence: CASSFWTGSNEQFF.

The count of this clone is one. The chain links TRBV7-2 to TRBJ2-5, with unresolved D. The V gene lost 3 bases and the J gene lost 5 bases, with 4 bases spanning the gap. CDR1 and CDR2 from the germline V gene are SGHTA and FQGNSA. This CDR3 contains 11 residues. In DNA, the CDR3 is TGTGCCAGCAGCTTTAGGGAGACCCAGTACTTC. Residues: CASSFRETQYF.

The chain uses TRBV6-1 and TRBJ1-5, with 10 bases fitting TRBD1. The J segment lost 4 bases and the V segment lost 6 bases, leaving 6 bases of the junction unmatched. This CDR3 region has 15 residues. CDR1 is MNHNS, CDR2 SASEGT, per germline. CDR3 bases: TGTGCCAGCAGCCAGACAGGGGGCGCGAATCAGCCCCAGCATTTT. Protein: CASSQTGGANQPQHF.

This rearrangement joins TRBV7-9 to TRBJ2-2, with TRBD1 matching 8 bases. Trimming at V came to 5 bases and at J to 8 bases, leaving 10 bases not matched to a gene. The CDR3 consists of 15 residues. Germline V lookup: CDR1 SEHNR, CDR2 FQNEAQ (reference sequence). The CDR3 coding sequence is TGTGCCAGCAGCCTCCAGGGACAGGTTTGGGGGGAGCTGTTTTTT. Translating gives CASSLQGQVWGELFF.

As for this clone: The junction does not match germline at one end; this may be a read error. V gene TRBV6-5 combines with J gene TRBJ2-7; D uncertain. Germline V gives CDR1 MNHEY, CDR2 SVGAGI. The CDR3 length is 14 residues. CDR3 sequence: CASSYSGRNYEQYF. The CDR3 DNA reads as TGTGCCAGCAGCTACTCCGGACGAAACTACGAGCAGTACTTC.

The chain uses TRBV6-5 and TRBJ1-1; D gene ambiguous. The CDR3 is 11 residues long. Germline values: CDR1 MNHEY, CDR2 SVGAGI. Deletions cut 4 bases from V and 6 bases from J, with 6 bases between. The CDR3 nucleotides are TGTGCCAGCAGTTTAGGACCTGAAGCTTTCTTT. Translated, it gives CASSLGPEAFF.

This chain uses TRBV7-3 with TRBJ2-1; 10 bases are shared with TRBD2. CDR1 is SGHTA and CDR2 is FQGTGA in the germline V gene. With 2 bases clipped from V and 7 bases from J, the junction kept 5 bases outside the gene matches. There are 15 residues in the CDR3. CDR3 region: CASSLFLAGVNEQFF. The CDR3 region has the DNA TGTGCCAGCAGCTTATTCCTAGCGGGAGTTAATGAGCAGTTCTTC.

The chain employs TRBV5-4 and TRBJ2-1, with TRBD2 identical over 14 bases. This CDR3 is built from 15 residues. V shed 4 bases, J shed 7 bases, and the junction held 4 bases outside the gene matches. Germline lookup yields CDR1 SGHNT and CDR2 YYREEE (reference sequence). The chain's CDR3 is CASSPGLAGENEQFF. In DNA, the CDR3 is TGTGCCAGCAGCCCGGGACTAGCGGGAGAGAATGAGCAGTTCTTC.

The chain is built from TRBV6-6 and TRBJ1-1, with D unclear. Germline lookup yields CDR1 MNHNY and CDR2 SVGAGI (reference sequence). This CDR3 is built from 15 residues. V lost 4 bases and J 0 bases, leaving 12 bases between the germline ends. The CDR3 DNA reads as TGTGCCAGCAGTTTAGGAGGTCTCATGAACACTGAAGCTTTCTTT. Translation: CASSLGGLMNTEAFF.

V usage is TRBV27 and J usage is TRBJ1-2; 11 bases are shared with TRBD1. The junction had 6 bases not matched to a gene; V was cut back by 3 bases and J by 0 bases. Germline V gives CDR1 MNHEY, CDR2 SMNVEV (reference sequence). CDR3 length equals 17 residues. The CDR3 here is CASSFIGQGATNYGYTF. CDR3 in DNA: TGTGCCAGCAGTTTTATCGGACAGGGGGCAACTAACTATGGCTACACCTTC.

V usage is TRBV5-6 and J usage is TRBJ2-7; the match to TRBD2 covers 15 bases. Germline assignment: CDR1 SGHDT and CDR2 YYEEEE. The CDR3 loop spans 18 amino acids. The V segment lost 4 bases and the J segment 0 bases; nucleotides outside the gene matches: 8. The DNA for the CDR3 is TGTGCCAGCAGCAGGGGACTAGCGGGGGGCGGTTTCTCCTACGAGCAGTACTTC. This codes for CASSRGLAGGGFSYEQYF.

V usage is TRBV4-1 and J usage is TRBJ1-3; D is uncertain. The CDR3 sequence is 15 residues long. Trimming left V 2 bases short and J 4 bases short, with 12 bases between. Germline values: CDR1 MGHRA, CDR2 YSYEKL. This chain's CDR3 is CASSQLGRRGNTIYF. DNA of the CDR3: TGCGCCAGCAGCCAATTGGGCAGGAGAGGAAACACCATATATTTT.

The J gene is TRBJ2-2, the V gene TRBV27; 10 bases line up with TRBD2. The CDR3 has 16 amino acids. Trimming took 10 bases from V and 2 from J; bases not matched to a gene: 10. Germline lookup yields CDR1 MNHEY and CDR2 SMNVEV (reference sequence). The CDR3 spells CATRLRTSGNTGELFF. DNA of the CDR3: TGTGCCACTAGACTCCGGACTAGCGGTAACACCGGGGAGCTGTTTTTT.

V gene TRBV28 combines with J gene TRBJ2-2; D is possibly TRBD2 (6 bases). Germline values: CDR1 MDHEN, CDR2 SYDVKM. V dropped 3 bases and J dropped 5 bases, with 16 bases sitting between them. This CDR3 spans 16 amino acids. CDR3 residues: CASSFGGSAGTGELFF. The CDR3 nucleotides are TGTGCCAGCAGTTTTGGAGGGAGCGCGGGGACCGGGGAGCTGTTTTTT.

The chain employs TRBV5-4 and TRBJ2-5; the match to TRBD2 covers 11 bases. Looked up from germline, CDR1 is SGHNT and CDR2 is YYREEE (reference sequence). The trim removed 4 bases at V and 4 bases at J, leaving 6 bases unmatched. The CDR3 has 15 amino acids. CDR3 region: CASSRLAGGRETQYF. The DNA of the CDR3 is TGTGCCAGCAGCCGCCTAGCGGGAGGTCGAGAGACCCAGTACTTC.

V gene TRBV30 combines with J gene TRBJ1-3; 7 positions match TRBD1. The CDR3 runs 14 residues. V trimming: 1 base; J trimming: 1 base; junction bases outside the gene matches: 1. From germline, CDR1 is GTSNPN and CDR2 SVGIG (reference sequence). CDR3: CAWSAGGSGNTIYF. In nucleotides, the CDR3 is TGTGCCTGGAGTGCAGGGGGGTCTGGAAACACCATATATTTT.

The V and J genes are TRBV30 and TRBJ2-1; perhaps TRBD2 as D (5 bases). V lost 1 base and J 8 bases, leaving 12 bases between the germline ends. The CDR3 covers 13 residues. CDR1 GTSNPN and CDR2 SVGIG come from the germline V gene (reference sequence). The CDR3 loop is CAWSAVGSDEQFF. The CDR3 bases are TGTGCCTGGAGTGCGGTAGGGAGCGATGAGCAGTTCTTC. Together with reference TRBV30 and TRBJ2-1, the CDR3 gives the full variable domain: SQTIHQWPATLVQPVGSPLSLECTVEGTSNPNLYWYRQAAGRGLQLLFYSVGIGQISSEVPQNLSASRPQDRQFILSSKKLLLSDSGFYLCAWSAVGSDEQFFGPGTRLTVL.

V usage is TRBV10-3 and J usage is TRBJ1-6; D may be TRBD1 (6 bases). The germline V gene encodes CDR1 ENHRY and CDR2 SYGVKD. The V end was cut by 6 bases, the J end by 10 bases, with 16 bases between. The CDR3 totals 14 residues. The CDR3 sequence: CAIRMGGPGSPLHF. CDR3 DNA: TGTGCCATCAGGATGGGGGGGCCTGGATCACCCCTCCACTTT.

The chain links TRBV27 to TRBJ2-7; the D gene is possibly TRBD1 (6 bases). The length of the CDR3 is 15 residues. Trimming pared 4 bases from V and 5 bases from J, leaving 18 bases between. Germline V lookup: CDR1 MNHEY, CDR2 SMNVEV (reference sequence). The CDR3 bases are TGTGCCAGCAGTTCCGCCGGTACAGGGAGCCACGAGCAGTACTTC. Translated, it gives CASSSAGTGSHEQYF.

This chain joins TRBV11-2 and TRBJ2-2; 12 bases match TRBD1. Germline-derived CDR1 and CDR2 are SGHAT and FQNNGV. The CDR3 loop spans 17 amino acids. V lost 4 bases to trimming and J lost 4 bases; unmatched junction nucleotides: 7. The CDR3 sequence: CASSSLRDRGRTGELFF. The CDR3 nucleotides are TGTGCCAGCAGCTCCTTACGGGACAGGGGGCGCACCGGGGAGCTGTTTTTT.

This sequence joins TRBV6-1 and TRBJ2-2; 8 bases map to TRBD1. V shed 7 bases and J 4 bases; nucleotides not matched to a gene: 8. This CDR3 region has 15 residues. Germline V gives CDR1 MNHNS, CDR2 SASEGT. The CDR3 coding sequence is TGTGCCAGCAACGGACAGGGAGTATTCACCGGGGAGCTGTTTTTT. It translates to CASNGQGVFTGELFF.

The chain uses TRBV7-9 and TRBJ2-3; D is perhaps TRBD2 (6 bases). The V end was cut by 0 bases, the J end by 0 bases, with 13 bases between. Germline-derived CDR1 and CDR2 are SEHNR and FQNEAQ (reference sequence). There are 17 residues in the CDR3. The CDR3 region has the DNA TGTGCCAGCAGCTTAGCGGTGAGGAGGGCCAGCACAGATACGCAGTATTTT. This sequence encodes CASSLAVRRASTDTQYF. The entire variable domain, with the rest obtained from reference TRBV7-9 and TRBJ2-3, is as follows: DTGVSQNPRHKITKRGQNVTFRCDPISEHNRLYWYRQTLGQGPEFLTYFQNEAQLEKSRLLSDRFSAERPKGSFSTLEIQRTEQGDSAMYLCASSLAVRRASTDTQYFGPGTRLTVL.

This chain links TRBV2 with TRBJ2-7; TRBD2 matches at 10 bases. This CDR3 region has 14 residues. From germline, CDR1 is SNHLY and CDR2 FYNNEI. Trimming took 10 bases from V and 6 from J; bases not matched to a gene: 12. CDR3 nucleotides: TGTGCCACCAATGGGGCTAGCGGGAGCGGCGAGCAGTACTTC. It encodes CATNGASGSGEQYF.